A single sample gave rise to the 32 T cell receptor beta chains below, sequenced in a study of monozygotic twins with inflammatory bowel disease (dated by TCRdb to 2018 to 2020). Receptor amplification or capture employed 5' RACE. The instrument given in TCRdb is Illumina HiSeq 2500. TCRdb reprocessed the reads, so every CDR3 protein sequence counts as one entry and DNA is not shown. This sample's listing comprises some 200,000 distinct CDR3 sequences. Of the sample, roughly 7.7% is held by the ten largest clones. The sample consisted of blood. Receptors were obtained from a human donor with ulcerative colitis or Crohn's disease, or a healthy co-twin of an affected twin (not recorded which).

The chain couples TRBV7-6 to TRBJ2-5; the D gene TCRdb calls, TRBD2, cannot be checked with no DNA. This CDR3 is 15 amino acids long. Germline lookup yields CDR1 SGHVS and CDR2 FNYEAQ. CDR3 residues: CASSLGGRTEETQYF.

The chain has TRBV5-1 and TRBJ2-7; TCRdb's D call of TRBD1 is untestable without DNA. The V gene's germline CDR1 is SGHRS and CDR2 YFSETQ. The CDR3 covers 14 residues. The CDR3 sequence: CASSSGQGAYEQYF.

This CDR3 is CASSLTQGARNTEAFF. The rearrangement links TRBV5-1 to TRBJ1-1; TCRdb selects TRBD1, and the lack of DNA leaves this call unchecked. This CDR3 has 16 residues. Germline-derived CDR1 and CDR2 are SGHRS and YFSETQ.

The chain is built from TRBV12-3 or TRBV12-4 and TRBJ2-3; TCRdb returns TRBD1, unconfirmable since there is no DNA. This CDR3 region has 16 residues. The chain's CDR3 is CASSSWRTGSTDTQYF.

This chain connects TRBV4-1 to TRBJ1-6; TCRdb lists TRBD1, though no DNA is available to test this call. Germline V CDR1 and CDR2: MGHRA, YSYEKL. The CDR3 consists of 14 residues. CDR3 residues: CASSQLRADSPLHF.

The rearrangement links TRBV12-3 or TRBV12-4 to TRBJ1-5. This CDR3 contains 14 residues. Here the CDR3 reads CASSLATAGQPQHF.

J is TRBJ1-4 and V is TRBV27; TCRdb's assignment of TRBD1 cannot be checked, as there is no DNA. The CDR3 is made up of 15 amino acids. The germline V gene encodes CDR1 MNHEY and CDR2 SMNVEV (reference sequence). The CDR3 loop reads CASSSLSGTNEKLFF.

The rearrangement uses TRBV14 and TRBJ1-1. The germline V gene has CDR1 SGHDN and CDR2 FVKESK. CDR3 size: 16 residues. This CDR3 is CASSQEEKGEGTEAFF.

The V and J genes are TRBV18 and TRBJ2-1; the D call of TRBD1 rests on TCRdb alone, since no DNA is present to check it. Germline V gives CDR1 KGHSH, CDR2 LQKENI. The CDR3 covers 17 residues. This CDR3 reads CASSPPGQGLEGNEQFF.

The chain combines TRBV4-2 with TRBJ2-1; TCRdb gives TRBD2 as the D gene, but with no DNA this cannot be confirmed. The CDR3 extends over 15 amino acids. Per germline, CDR1 LGHNA and CDR2 YNFKEQ. CDR3 loop: CASSQDLLVYNEQFF.

The chain recombines TRBV7-9 with TRBJ1-6; the D gene TCRdb calls, TRBD1, cannot be checked with no DNA. CDR3 length equals 14 residues. Germline V gene data show CDR1 as SEHNR and CDR2 as FQNEAQ (reference sequence). This chain's CDR3 is CASSLEVADSPLHF.

The V and J genes are TRBV5-1 and TRBJ1-2; TCRdb picks TRBD1, but there is no DNA to check that call. The CDR3 is made up of 15 amino acids. CDR1 is SGHRS and CDR2 is YFSETQ in the germline V gene. CDR3 residues: CASSSGGGRSDVYTF.

The chain carries TRBV3-1 and TRBJ2-3; absent DNA, TCRdb's TRBD2 call cannot be checked. Germline assignment: CDR1 LGHDT and CDR2 YNNKEL (reference sequence). This CDR3 contains 15 residues. The CDR3 loop is CASSQTPSGGDTQYF.

The rearrangement joins TRBV2 to TRBJ2-5; there is no DNA to check the TCRdb D call of TRBD1. This CDR3 has 13 amino acids. Germline CDR1 and CDR2: SNHLY and FYNNEI. This chain's CDR3 is CASGEARGQTQYF.

This sequence joins TRBV30 and TRBJ1-2; the TCRdb D gene call, TRBD1, has no DNA to confirm it. This CDR3 comprises 13 residues. Germline CDR1 is GTSNPN and CDR2 is SVGIG (reference sequence). The CDR3 spells CAWSRTGVNGYTF. Variable domain in full (rest from reference TRBV30 and TRBJ1-2): SQTIHQWPATLVQPVGSPLSLECTVEGTSNPNLYWYRQAAGRGLQLLFYSVGIGQISSEVPQNLSASRPQDRQFILSSKKLLLSDSGFYLCAWSRTGVNGYTFGSGTRLTVV.

V and J are TRBV6-2 or TRBV6-3 and TRBJ2-1; the TRBD2 assignment by TCRdb is unverifiable without DNA. The CDR3 has 13 residues. Per germline, CDR1 MNHEY and CDR2 SVGEGT. Here the CDR3 reads CALGAGGRNEQFF.

The chain joins TRBV6-4 to TRBJ1-1; the TRBD1 assignment by TCRdb is unverifiable without DNA. The CDR3 contains 14 residues. CDR1 is MRHNA and CDR2 is SNTAGT in the germline V gene. CDR3 protein: CASSDDRKYTEAFF.

The chain joins TRBV19 to TRBJ2-3; TCRdb returns TRBD1, unconfirmable since there is no DNA. Germline CDR1 and CDR2: LNHDA and SQIVND (reference sequence). The CDR3 is made up of 20 amino acids. The CDR3 is CASSIPGQAPLRYGTDTQYF.

The CDR3 loop is CASSEIFIGINTEAFF. The V call is TRBV12-3 or TRBV12-4, the J call TRBJ1-1. The CDR3 length is 16 residues.

The chain carries TRBV20-1 and TRBJ2-1; TCRdb calls TRBD1, which cannot be checked without DNA. The germline V gene encodes CDR1 DFQATT and CDR2 SNEGSKA (reference sequence). This CDR3 has 14 residues. CDR3 in amino acids: CSARTGGGYNEQFF.

The CDR3: CASSLALRTDTQYF. The chain links TRBV12-3 or TRBV12-4 to TRBJ2-3. CDR3 length: 14 residues.

The chain joins TRBV29-1 to TRBJ2-7; the TRBD2 assignment by TCRdb is unverifiable without DNA. The germline V gene encodes CDR1 SQVTM and CDR2 ANQGSEA. CDR3 length: 13 residues. The chain's CDR3 is CSVGLDGSYEQYF.

The chain carries TRBV4-2 and TRBJ1-2; without DNA, the TCRdb call of TRBD1 cannot be checked. Germline-derived CDR1 and CDR2 are LGHNA and YNFKEQ. CDR3 size: 14 residues. The CDR3: CASSWGQTNYGYTF.

The CDR3 reads CASSVSPRGGNTEAFF. The rearrangement links TRBV9 to TRBJ1-1; TCRdb returns TRBD1, unconfirmable since there is no DNA. CDR3 length equals 16 residues. The germline V gene has CDR1 SGDLS and CDR2 YYNGEE.

The V and J genes are TRBV4-3 and TRBJ1-3; TCRdb lists TRBD1, though no DNA is available to test this call. This CDR3 comprises 18 residues. Germline V CDR1 and CDR2: LGHNA, YSLEER. The CDR3 reads CASSQVPRARISGNTIYF.

The chain uses TRBV11-1 and TRBJ2-3; TCRdb names TRBD1, which stays unverified in the absence of DNA. This CDR3 contains 18 residues. CDR1 is SGHAT, CDR2 FQDESV, per germline (reference sequence). The CDR3 reads CASSSIDRGPTSTDTQYF.

J is TRBJ2-5 and V is TRBV11-2; TCRdb returns TRBD1, unconfirmable since there is no DNA. The CDR3 has 13 residues. In germline, CDR1 is SGHAT, CDR2 FQNNGV. The CDR3 here is CASSLGLSETQYF.

V gene TRBV11-2 combines with J gene TRBJ2-1; TCRdb lists TRBD1, though no DNA is available to test this call. CDR1 and CDR2 (germline): SGHAT, FQNNGV. The CDR3 loop spans 14 amino acids. The chain's CDR3 is CASSLARTSNEQFF. Together with reference TRBV11-2 and TRBJ2-1, the CDR3 gives the full variable domain: EAGVAQSPRYKIIEKRQSVAFWCNPISGHATLYWYQQILGQGPKLLIQFQNNGVVDDSQLPKDRFSAERLKGVDSTLKIQPAKLEDSAVYLCASSLARTSNEQFFGPGTRLTVL.

V is TRBV5-6 and J is TRBJ1-4; TCRdb's D call, TRBD1, is unchecked because there is no DNA. The CDR3 has 13 amino acids. CDR1 is SGHDT, CDR2 YYEEEE, per germline. The chain's CDR3 is CASSHRQIEKLFF.

The genes are TRBV6-1 and TRBJ1-6; TCRdb reports TRBD1, a call that lacks DNA to check it against. Germline V CDR1 and CDR2: MNHNS, SASEGT. The CDR3 consists of 14 residues. The chain's CDR3 is CASSSPWGNSPLHF.

The chain joins TRBV20-1 to TRBJ2-3; the TRBD1 assignment by TCRdb is unverifiable without DNA. This CDR3 is 15 amino acids long. Germline CDR1 reads DFQATT; CDR2 reads SNEGSKA (reference sequence). The chain's CDR3 is CSAGPSAPSTDTQYF.

The chain joins TRBV20-1 to TRBJ1-2. This CDR3 has 11 amino acids. The germline gives CDR1 DFQATT, CDR2 SNEGSKA (reference sequence). The CDR3 sequence is CSAFSSYGYTF.